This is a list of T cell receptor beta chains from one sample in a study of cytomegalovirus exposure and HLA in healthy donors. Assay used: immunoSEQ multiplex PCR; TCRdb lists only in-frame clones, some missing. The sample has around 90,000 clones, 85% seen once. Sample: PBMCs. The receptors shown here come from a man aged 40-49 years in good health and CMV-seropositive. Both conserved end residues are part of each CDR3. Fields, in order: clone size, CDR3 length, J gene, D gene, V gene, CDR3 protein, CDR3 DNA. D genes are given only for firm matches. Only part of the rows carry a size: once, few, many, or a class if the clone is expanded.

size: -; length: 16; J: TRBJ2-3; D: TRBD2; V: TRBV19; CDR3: CASSRTSGRSQDTQYF; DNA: TGTGCCAGTAGTAGGACTAGCGGGAGGAGTCAGGATACGCAGTATTTT
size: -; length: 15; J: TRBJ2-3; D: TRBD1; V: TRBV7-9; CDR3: CASTPGQGLSDTQYF; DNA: TGTGCCAGCACCCCGGGACAGGGTTTGTCAGATACGCAGTATTTT
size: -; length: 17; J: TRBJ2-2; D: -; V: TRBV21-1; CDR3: CASSKGVQVAGTGELFF; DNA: TGTGCCAGCAGCAAAGGAGTACAGGTGGCAGGCACCGGGGAGCTGTTTTTT
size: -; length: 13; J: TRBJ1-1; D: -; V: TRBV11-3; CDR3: CASSSTGISEAFF; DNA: TGTGCCAGCAGCTCAACAGGGATTTCTGAAGCTTTCTTT
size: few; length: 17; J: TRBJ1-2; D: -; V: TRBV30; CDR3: CAWSVHAAGQTNYGYTF; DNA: TGTGCCTGGAGTGTACACGCGGCAGGGCAAACTAACTATGGCTACACCTTC
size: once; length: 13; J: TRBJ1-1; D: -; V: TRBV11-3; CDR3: CASSFHPNTEAFF; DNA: TGTGCCAGCAGCTTTCATCCGAACACTGAAGCTTTCTTT
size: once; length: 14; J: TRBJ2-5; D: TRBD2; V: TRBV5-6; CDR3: CASSLAGGGETQYF; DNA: TGTGCCAGCAGCTTAGCGGGAGGTGGAGAGACCCAGTACTTC
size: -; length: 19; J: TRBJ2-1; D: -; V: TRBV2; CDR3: CASSESVPRRGLWRNEQFF; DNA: TGTGCCAGCAGTGAAAGCGTACCCCGGCGGGGGCTTTGGAGGAATGAGCAGTTCTTC
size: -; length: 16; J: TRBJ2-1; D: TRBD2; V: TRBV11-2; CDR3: CASSSGTSGGVDEQFF; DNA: TGTGCCAGCAGCTCCGGGACTAGCGGGGGGGTGGATGAGCAGTTCTTC
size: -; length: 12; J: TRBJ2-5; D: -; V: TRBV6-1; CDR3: CASSLTEETQYF; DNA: TGTGCCAGCAGCCTGACAGAAGAGACCCAGTACTTC
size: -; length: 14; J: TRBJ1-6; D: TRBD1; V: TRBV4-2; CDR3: CASSLGTANSPLHF; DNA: TGTGCCAGCAGCCTCGGGACAGCCAATTCACCCCTCCACTTT
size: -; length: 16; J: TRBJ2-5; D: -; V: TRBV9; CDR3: CASSAHTGIVLGEQYF; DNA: TGTGCCAGCAGCGCCCACACAGGGATCGTATTGGGGGAGCAGTACTTC
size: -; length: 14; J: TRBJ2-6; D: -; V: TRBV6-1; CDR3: CASLGGTGANVLTF; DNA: TGTGCCAGCCTAGGGGGAACTGGGGCCAACGTCCTGACTTTC
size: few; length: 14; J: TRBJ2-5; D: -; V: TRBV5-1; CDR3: CASRRIEPQETQYF; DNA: TGCGCCAGCAGGCGCATAGAGCCCCAAGAGACCCAGTACTTC
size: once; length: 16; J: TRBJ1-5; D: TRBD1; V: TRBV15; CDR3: CATSRDQDRGYQPQHF; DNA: TGTGCCACCAGCAGAGATCAGGACAGGGGATATCAGCCCCAGCATTTT
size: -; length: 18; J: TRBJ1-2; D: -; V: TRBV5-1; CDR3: CASSWGRITGREDYGYTF; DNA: TGCGCCAGCAGCTGGGGGCGTATTACAGGGAGAGAGGACTATGGCTACACCTTC
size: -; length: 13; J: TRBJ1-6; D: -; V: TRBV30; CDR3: CAWSEQGNSPLHF; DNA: TGTGCCTGGAGTGAACAGGGAAATTCACCCCTCCACTTT
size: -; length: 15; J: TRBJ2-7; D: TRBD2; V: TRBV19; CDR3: CASSIGGTSGKEQYF; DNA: TGTGCCAGTAGTATAGGTGGGACTAGCGGTAAGGAGCAGTACTTC
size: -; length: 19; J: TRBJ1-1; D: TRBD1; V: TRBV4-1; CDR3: CASSPGQGLAKGESTEAFF; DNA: TGCGCCAGCAGCCCCGGACAGGGGCTGGCGAAGGGGGAGAGCACTGAAGCTTTCTTT
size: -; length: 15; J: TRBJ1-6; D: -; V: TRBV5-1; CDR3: CASSLVQGQNSPLHF; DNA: TGCGCCAGCAGCTTGGTTCAGGGCCAAAATTCACCCCTCCACTTT
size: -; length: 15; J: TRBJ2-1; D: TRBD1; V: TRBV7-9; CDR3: CASSLGGTGYHEQFF; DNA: TGTGCCAGCAGCTTAGGTGGGACAGGGTATCACGAGCAGTTCTTC
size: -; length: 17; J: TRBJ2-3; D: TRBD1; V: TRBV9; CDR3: CASSAGLRDRLTDTQYF; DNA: TGTGCCAGCAGCGCGGGGCTCCGGGACAGACTCACAGATACGCAGTATTTT
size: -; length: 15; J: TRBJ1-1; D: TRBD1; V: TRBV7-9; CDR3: CASSFYGTGGTEAFF; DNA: TGTGCCAGCAGCTTCTACGGGACAGGGGGCACTGAAGCTTTCTTT
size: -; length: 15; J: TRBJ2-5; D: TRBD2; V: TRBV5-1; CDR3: CASSLGGGGQETQYF; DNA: TGCGCCAGCAGCTTGGGGGGCGGGGGCCAAGAGACCCAGTACTTC
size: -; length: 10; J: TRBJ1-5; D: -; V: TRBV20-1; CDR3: CSAPYQPQHF; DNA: TGCAGTGCTCCCTATCAGCCCCAGCATTTT
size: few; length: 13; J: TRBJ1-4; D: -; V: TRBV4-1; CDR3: CASSLSTNEKLFF; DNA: TGCGCCAGCAGCCTATCAACTAATGAAAAACTGTTTTTT
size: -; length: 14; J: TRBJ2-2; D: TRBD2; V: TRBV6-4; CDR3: CASSALAGSGELFF; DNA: TGTGCCAGCAGTGCTCTAGCGGGGTCCGGGGAGCTGTTTTTT
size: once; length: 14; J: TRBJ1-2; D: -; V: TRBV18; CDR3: CASSPQSANYGYTF; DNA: TGTGCCAGCTCACCACAGTCAGCTAACTATGGCTACACCTTC
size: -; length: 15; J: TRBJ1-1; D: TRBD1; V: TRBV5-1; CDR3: CASSREGQGGTEAFF; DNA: TGCGCCAGCAGCCGAGAAGGACAGGGAGGCACTGAAGCTTTCTTT
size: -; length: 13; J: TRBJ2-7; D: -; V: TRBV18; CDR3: CASSPPQGYEQYF; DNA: TGTGCCAGCTCACCACCGCAGGGCTACGAGCAGTACTTC
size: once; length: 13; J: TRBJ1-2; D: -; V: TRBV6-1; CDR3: CASRRAGHYGYTF; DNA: TGTGCCAGCAGGCGGGCAGGCCACTATGGCTACACCTTC
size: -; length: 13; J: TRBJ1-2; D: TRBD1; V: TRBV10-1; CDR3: CAISGTGSAGYTF; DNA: TGCGCCATATCCGGGACAGGGTCGGCTGGCTACACCTTC
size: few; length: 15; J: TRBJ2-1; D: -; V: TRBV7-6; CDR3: CASSLVAQSYNEQFF; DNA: TGTGCCAGCAGCTTAGTGGCCCAGTCCTACAATGAGCAGTTCTTC
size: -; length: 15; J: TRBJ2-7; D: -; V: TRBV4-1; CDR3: CASSLVPGVDYEQYF; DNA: TGCGCCAGCAGCCTTGTCCCGGGGGTGGACTACGAGCAGTACTTC
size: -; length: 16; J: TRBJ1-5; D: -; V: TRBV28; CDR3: CASSFPAGAGNQPQHF; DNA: TGTGCCAGCAGTTTTCCCGCGGGGGCCGGTAATCAGCCCCAGCATTTT
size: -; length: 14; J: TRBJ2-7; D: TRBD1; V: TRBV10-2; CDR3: CASSESGQSYEQYF; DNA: TGCGCCAGCAGTGAGTCGGGACAGTCATACGAGCAGTACTTC
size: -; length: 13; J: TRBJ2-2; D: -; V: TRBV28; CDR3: CASSPPGPGELFF; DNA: TGTGCCAGCAGCCCTCCAGGGCCCGGGGAGCTGTTTTTT